What follows are 3 T cell receptor beta chains derived from one specimen sequenced in a study of early T cells in non-severe SARS-CoV-2 infection. TCRdb ran MiXCR on the 5' RACE reads and lists one entry per CDR3 protein. This repertoire shows roughly 28,000 distinct CDR3 sequences, around 4.5% found once; its top ten account for over 9.5%. The sequencing input was whole blood. The source of these receptors is an adult who was a healthcare worker with PCR-confirmed SARS-CoV-2 infection or an uninfected control (not recorded which).

This clonotype was seen repeatedly, ten times or more. V is TRBV20-1 and J is TRBJ2-7; TRBD2 is a possible D gene (5 bases). Looked up from germline, CDR1 is DFQATT and CDR2 is SNEGSKA (reference sequence). Trimming stripped 6 bases from V and 5 bases from J, with 17 bases between. The CDR3 is 13 amino acids. The CDR3 loop is CSAVRASRDEQYF. CDR3 nucleotides: TGCAGTGCGGTACGGGCTAGCCGCGACGAGCAGTACTTC.

This clonotype appeared many times. The chain uses TRBV20-1 and TRBJ2-1; 10 bases are shared with TRBD1. This CDR3 comprises 14 residues. The germline gives CDR1 DFQATT, CDR2 SNEGSKA (reference sequence). With 5 bases clipped from V and 10 bases from J, the junction kept 11 bases outside the gene matches. The CDR3 coding sequence is TGCAGTGCTGGAGGGGGACAGGGGAAGGACGAGCAGTTCTTC. Its translation is CSAGGGQGKDEQFF.

This clonotype has ten or more counts. This rearrangement joins TRBV20-1 to TRBJ1-5; no definite D call. The CDR3 sequence is 14 residues long. Germline V gene sequence: CDR1 DFQATT, CDR2 SNEGSKA (reference sequence). V was shortened by 8 bases and J by 0 bases, with 14 bases between the two germline ends. CDR3 loop: CSIYGFDSNQPQHF. CDR3 in DNA: TGCAGTATTTACGGATTCGATAGCAATCAGCCCCAGCATTTT.